This T cell receptor (beta chain) came from a study of shared clonotypes between healthy human individuals. Study-wide results and limits: With few donors, the genetic and exposure-history diversity represented was limited. Among donors, sharing of clonotypes was expected to be affected by sequencing depth.

Details on this clone: Its matching antigen is unknown.

The study enrolled healthy HIV-negative adults without recent acute infections or vaccinations as donors. Ten immunoSEQ deep assay plates were used to sequence unsorted PBMC DNA. Profiled with immunoSEQ multiplex PCR; TCRdb holds only in-frame clones, not every one. The sample holds hundreds of thousands of clones; around 80% are singletons and the top ten take more than 10%. Germline-derived CDR1 and CDR2 are MGHDK and SYGVNS. This CDR3 is built from 16 residues. The J segment lost 7 bases and the V segment lost 0 bases, leaving 8 bases of the junction unmatched. This receptor was taken from a woman aged 40 to 49 in good health. Some clones in this sample may be carry-over from other donors' samples. The V and J genes are TRBV25-1 and TRBJ2-2; TRBD2 matches at 7 bases. Sequenced: PBMCs. The CDR3 nucleotides read TGTGCCAGCAGTGAATATATCCGGGGGGATAGCGGGGAGCTGTTTTTT. Translated: CASSEYIRGDSGELFF.